A single sample gave rise to the 11 T cell receptor beta chains below, sequenced in a study of shared clonotypes between healthy human individuals. TCRdb keeps only in-frame clones here, not all; method: immunoSEQ multiplex PCR. This table holds about 2.4 million clones, approximately 92% found once. Sequencing was performed on naive CD4+ T cells sorted from blood. Regarding subset: CD45RA+ positively selected. The receptors were sampled from a young man in good health.

The gene calls are TRBV7-2 and TRBJ1-2, with TRBD1 as a possible D gene (5 bases). This CDR3 comprises 14 residues. CDR1 SGHTA and CDR2 FQGNSA come from the germline V gene. V lost 4 bases and J 4 bases, leaving 13 bases between the germline ends. The CDR3 loop is CASSSLAGPYGYTF. CDR3 sequence (DNA): TGTGCCAGCAGCTCCTTGGCAGGGCCCTATGGCTACACCTTC.

About this clone itself: Distinct nucleotide sequences in the sample also encode this CDR3. This rearrangement joins TRBV4-3 to TRBJ1-1; D remains ambiguous. CDR3 length equals 13 residues. Germline CDR1 reads LGHNA; CDR2 reads YSLEER. V was cut by 1 base and J by 5 bases, with 8 bases left in between. CDR3: CASSQGGLTEAFF. The CDR3 nucleotides read TGCGCCAGCAGCCAAGGAGGCTTGACTGAAGCTTTCTTT.

This chain connects TRBV6-1 to TRBJ1-4; 7 bases match TRBD1. In germline, CDR1 is MNHNS, CDR2 SASEGT. With 11 bases clipped from V and 8 bases from J, the junction kept 11 bases outside the gene matches. CDR3 size: 13 residues. The CDR3 loop reads CAGGGQGDEKLFF. In DNA form, the CDR3 reads TGTGCCGGCGGTGGCCAGGGGGACGAAAAACTGTTTTTT.

The chain links TRBV5-6 to TRBJ1-2; tentatively, D is TRBD1 (5 bases). The germline gives CDR1 SGHDT, CDR2 YYEEEE. This CDR3 has 15 amino acids. V lost 0 bases, J lost 4 bases, and 13 bases lay in between. The DNA for the CDR3 is TGTGCCAGCAGCTTGGGGTTGGGGGTACTCTATGGCTACACCTTC. Its protein is CASSLGLGVLYGYTF.

The J gene is TRBJ1-6, the V gene TRBV5-1; D may be TRBD1 (5 bases). Trimming shortened V by 4 bases and J by 9 bases, and 14 bases separated the two germline ends. The CDR3 is made up of 14 amino acids. Per germline, CDR1 SGHRS and CDR2 YFSETQ. The CDR3 spells CASSIDTGLSPLHF. CDR3 coding DNA: TGCGCCAGCAGCATAGACACAGGACTTTCACCCCTCCACTTT.

This clone is a singleton in its sample. The chain combines TRBV18 with TRBJ2-1; D is possibly TRBD1 or TRBD2 (6 bases each). This CDR3 contains 14 residues. Germline lookup yields CDR1 KGHSH and CDR2 LQKENI. Trimming took off 0 bases at V and 7 bases at J, with 10 bases between the two ends. In nucleotides, the CDR3 is TGTGCCAGCTCACCACCACCGGGGGCGAATGAGCAGTTCTTC. Amino acids: CASSPPPGANEQFF.

The genes are TRBV30 and TRBJ2-3, with D possibly TRBD1 on 6 matching bases. Trimming pared 4 bases from V and 0 bases from J, leaving 14 bases between. Germline V gene data show CDR1 as GTSNPN and CDR2 as SVGIG (reference sequence). The CDR3 has 15 residues. As DNA, the CDR3 is TGTGCCTGGACCCTAGGGGGAACTAGCACAGATACGCAGTATTTT. This translates into CAWTLGGTSTDTQYF.

The chain is built from TRBV5-5 and TRBJ2-4; D might be TRBD1 or TRBD2, each matching 5 bases. This CDR3 has 15 residues. Germline V gene sequence: CDR1 SGHKS, CDR2 YYEKEE (reference sequence). V gave up 3 bases and J gave up 2 bases, with 12 bases separating them. The CDR3: CASSWTLGPKNIQYF. CDR3 DNA: TGTGCCAGCAGCTGGACACTAGGACCCAAAAACATTCAGTACTTC.

This clone came up a few times. The chain uses TRBV2 and TRBJ1-1; no clear D gene. The V gene's germline CDR1 is SNHLY and CDR2 FYNNEI. With 3 bases removed from V and 4 bases from J, the gap between germline ends came to 9 bases. The CDR3 consists of 13 residues. This CDR3 is CASSDLPATEAFF. DNA for the CDR3: TGTGCCAGCAGTGATTTGCCGGCCACTGAAGCTTTCTTT.

V usage is TRBV28 and J usage is TRBJ1-2, with a weak D call TRBD1 (5 bases). CDR3 size: 12 residues. CDR1 is MDHEN, CDR2 SYDVKM, per germline. V lost 5 bases to trimming and J lost 7 bases, with 11 bases between them. Here the CDR3 DNA reads TGTGCCAGCAGTCGGGGGTCGGGTGGCTACACCTTC. Its protein product is CASSRGSGGYTF.

This clone was observed a single time. This chain uses TRBV9 with TRBJ2-2, with D possibly TRBD2 on 6 matching bases. This CDR3 region has 15 residues. With 5 bases removed from V and 4 bases from J, the gap between germline ends came to 15 bases. The germline V gene encodes CDR1 SGDLS and CDR2 YYNGEE. CDR3 in DNA: TGTGCCAGCAGAAGCGGGTCTCCCTCCACCGGGGAGCTGTTTTTT. This encodes CASRSGSPSTGELFF.